Following are 3 T cell receptor beta chains from one sample sequenced in a study of blood T cell repertoires in COVID-19. Profiled with immunoSEQ multiplex PCR; TCRdb holds only in-frame clones, not every one. The sample has around 250,000 clones, approximately 77% seen once. What was sequenced was peripheral blood. Every receptor here comes from a woman between 18 and 30 years old with acute or convalescent COVID-19.

V is TRBV7-2 and J is TRBJ2-5, with TRBD1 matching 8 bases. The CDR3 covers 17 residues. Germline lookup yields CDR1 SGHTA and CDR2 FQGNSA. The trim removed 2 bases at V and 1 base at J, leaving 9 bases unmatched. The CDR3 loop is CASSLTLTGDVQETQYF. The CDR3 nucleotides read TGTGCCAGCAGCTTAACTTTGACAGGGGACGTCCAAGAGACCCAGTACTTC.

The rearrangement links TRBV18 to TRBJ2-7; 10 bases are shared with TRBD1. The CDR3 consists of 14 residues. Germline loops: CDR1 KGHSH, CDR2 LQKENI. The ends lost 4 bases at V and 4 bases at J; junction bases unmatched: 4. CDR3 in amino acids: CASSRDRGSYEQYF. The CDR3 DNA follows: TGTGCCAGCTCACGGGACAGGGGTAGTTACGAGCAGTACTTC.

This clone was seen more than once but under ten times. The chain links TRBV4-3 to TRBJ1-4; D gene unclear. The CDR3 runs 17 residues. Germline V gene lookup returns CDR1 LGHNA and CDR2 YSLEER. Trimming took 0 bases from V and 8 from J, leaving 19 bases between them. The CDR3 reads CASSQDGGGRSVEKLFF. The DNA for the CDR3 is TGCGCCAGCAGCCAAGATGGAGGTGGCAGGTCAGTCGAAAAACTGTTTTTT.